The present TCR beta chain was sequenced within a study of early T cells in non-severe SARS-CoV-2 infection. CDR3 length equals 14 residues. V gave up 3 bases and J gave up 4 bases, with 12 bases separating them. Germline V gives CDR1 SGHAT, CDR2 FQNNGV. This clonotype was found a few times. One entry per CDR3 protein, called by TCRdb with MiXCR from the 5' RACE reads. The sample consists of tens of thousands of distinct CDR3 sequences, roughly 15% of them appearing once. This TCR was recovered from an adult who was a healthcare worker with PCR-confirmed SARS-CoV-2 infection or an uninfected control (not recorded which). This chain uses TRBV11-2 with TRBJ1-1; D possibly corresponds to TRBD1 (6 bases). The specimen was whole blood. In nucleotides, the CDR3 is TGTGCCAGCAGCTTGGGACAATGGAGCACTGAAGCTTTCTTT. As protein: CASSLGQWSTEAFF.